The 8 T cell receptor beta chains listed next were all sequenced from one sample in a study of blood T cell repertoires in COVID-19. Assay: immunoSEQ multiplex PCR; the TCRdb copy retains only in-frame clones and omits some. The table records roughly 250,000 clones, 70% to 80% of them present only once. Sample: peripheral blood. These receptors came from a woman aged 80 or over with acute or convalescent COVID-19.

The V and J genes are TRBV19 and TRBJ1-5, with D possibly TRBD1 on 5 matching bases. V was pared by 6 bases and J by 3 bases, with 12 bases between. Germline V gives CDR1 LNHDA, CDR2 SQIVND (reference sequence). The CDR3 covers 14 residues. The CDR3 loop reads CASRMQGFNQPQHF. DNA of the CDR3: TGTGCCAGTAGAATGCAGGGTTTCAATCAGCCCCAGCATTTT. The complete variable domain, with remaining parts taken from reference TRBV19 and TRBJ1-5, reads DGGITQSPKYLFRKEGQNVTLSCEQNLNHDAMYWYRQDPGQGLRLIYYSQIVNDFQKGDIAEGYSVSREKKESFPLTVTSAQKNPTAFYLCASRMQGFNQPQHFGDGTRLSIL.

This clone was seen just once. The chain joins TRBV2 to TRBJ1-1, with 7 bases fitting TRBD1. The length of the CDR3 is 14 residues. The germline gives CDR1 SNHLY, CDR2 FYNNEI. The V gene end was trimmed by 5 bases and the J gene end by 0 bases; junction bases not matched to a gene: 3. The CDR3 region is CASSPQGVNTEAFF. The CDR3 bases are TGTGCCAGCAGTCCTCAGGGGGTGAACACTGAAGCTTTCTTT.

This rearrangement joins TRBV5-4 to TRBJ1-1; TRBD1 matches 7 bases. The CDR3 length is 14 residues. From germline, CDR1 is SGHNT and CDR2 YYREEE (reference sequence). V shed 2 bases, J shed 3 bases, and the junction held 4 bases outside the gene matches. The DNA for the CDR3 is TGTGCCAGCAGCTTTGGCAGGGGGTACACTGAAGCTTTCTTT. This codes for CASSFGRGYTEAFF.

The chain uses TRBV19 and TRBJ1-2, with a possible D match to TRBD1 (6 bases). The length of the CDR3 is 13 residues. Per the germline V gene, CDR1 is LNHDA and CDR2 is SQIVND (reference sequence). V lost 7 bases and J lost 5, with 14 bases in between. The CDR3 region is CASNNREFYGYTF. CDR3 sequence (DNA): TGTGCCAGTAACAACAGGGAATTTTATGGCTACACCTTC.

The chain couples TRBV6-5 to TRBJ2-1; D may be TRBD2 (5 bases). Germline-derived CDR1 and CDR2 are MNHEY and SVGAGI. V was trimmed by 7 bases and J by 0 bases, leaving 13 bases between them. The CDR3 consists of 15 residues. CDR3 amino acids: CASKLMGSSYNEQFF. Written as DNA, the CDR3 is TGTGCCAGCAAACTAATGGGGAGCTCCTACAATGAGCAGTTCTTC.

The CDR3 loop reads CATSDSQGIGDYNEQFF. For the CDR3, the DNA is TGTGCCACCAGTGATTCGCAGGGAATAGGGGATTACAATGAGCAGTTCTTC. The chain employs TRBV24-1 and TRBJ2-1; maybe TRBD1 (5 bases). The CDR3 has 17 residues. Germline CDR1 KGHDR, CDR2 SFDVKD. V lost 2 bases to trimming and J lost 4 bases, with 17 bases between them.

This clone was seen a handful of times. This chain links TRBV11-2 with TRBJ1-1; D unclear. Trimming took off 2 bases at V and 3 bases at J, with 7 bases between the two ends. The V gene's germline CDR1 is SGHAT and CDR2 FQNNGV. This CDR3 has 13 residues. The CDR3 loop reads CASSLLGDTEAFF. CDR3 DNA sequence: TGTGCCAGCAGCTTATTGGGAGACACTGAAGCTTTCTTT.

V and J are TRBV12-5 and TRBJ2-7, with a tentative D call TRBD2 (6 bases). The CDR3 contains 14 residues. V was trimmed by 2 bases and J by 3 bases, leaving 11 bases between them. The V gene's germline CDR1 is LGHNT and CDR2 FRNRAP. CDR3 in amino acids: CASGLSGGNYEQYF. CDR3 nucleotide sequence: TGTGCTAGTGGTTTGTCCGGGGGTAACTACGAGCAGTACTTC.